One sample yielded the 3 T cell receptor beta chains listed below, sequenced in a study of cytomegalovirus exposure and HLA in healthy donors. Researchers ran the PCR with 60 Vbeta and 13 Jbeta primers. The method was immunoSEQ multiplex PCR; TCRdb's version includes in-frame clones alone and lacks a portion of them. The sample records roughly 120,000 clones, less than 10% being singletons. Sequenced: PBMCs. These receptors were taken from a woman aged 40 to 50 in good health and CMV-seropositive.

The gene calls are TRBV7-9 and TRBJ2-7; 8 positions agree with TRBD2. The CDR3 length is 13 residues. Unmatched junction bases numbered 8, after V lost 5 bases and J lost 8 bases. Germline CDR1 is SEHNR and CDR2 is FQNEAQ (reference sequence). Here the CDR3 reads CASSPAGTRKQYF. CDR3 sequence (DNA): TGTGCCAGCAGCCCAGCTGGGACTAGGAAGCAGTACTTC.

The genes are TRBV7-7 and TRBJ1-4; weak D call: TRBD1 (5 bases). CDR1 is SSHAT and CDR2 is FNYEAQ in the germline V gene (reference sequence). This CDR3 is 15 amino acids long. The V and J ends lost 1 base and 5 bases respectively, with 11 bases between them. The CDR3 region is CASSLGGRENEKLFF. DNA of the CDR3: TGTGCCAGCAGCTTAGGCGGCAGGGAAAATGAAAAACTGTTTTTT.

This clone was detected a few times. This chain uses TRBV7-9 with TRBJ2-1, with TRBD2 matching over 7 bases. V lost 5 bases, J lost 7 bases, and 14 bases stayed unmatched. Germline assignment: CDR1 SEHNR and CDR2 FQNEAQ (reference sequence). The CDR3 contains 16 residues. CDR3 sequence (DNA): TGTGCCAGCAGCGGGGGAGGCCGGGACTACGATAATGAGCAGTTCTTC. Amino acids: CASSGGGRDYDNEQFF.